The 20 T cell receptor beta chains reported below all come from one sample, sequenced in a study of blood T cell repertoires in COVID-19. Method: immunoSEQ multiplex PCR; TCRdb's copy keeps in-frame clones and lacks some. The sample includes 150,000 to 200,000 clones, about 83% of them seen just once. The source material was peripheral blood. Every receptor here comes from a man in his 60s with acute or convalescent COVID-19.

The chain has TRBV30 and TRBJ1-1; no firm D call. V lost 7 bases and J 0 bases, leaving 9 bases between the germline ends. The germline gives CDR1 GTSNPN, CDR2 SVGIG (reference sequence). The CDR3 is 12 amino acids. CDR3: CASTKMNTEAFF. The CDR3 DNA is TGTGCCTCGACAAAAATGAACACTGAAGCTTTCTTT.

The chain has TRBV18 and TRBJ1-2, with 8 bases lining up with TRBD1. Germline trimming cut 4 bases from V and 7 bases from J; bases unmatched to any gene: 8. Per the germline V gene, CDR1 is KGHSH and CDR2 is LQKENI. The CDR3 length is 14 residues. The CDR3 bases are TGTGCCAGCTCACAGAACGACAGGGGCGTTGGCTACACCTTC. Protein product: CASSQNDRGVGYTF.

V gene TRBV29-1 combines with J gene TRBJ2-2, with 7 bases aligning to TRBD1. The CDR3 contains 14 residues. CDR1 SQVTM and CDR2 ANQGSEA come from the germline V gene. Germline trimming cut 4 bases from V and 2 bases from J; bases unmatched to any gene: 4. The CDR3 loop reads CSVGQGTNTGELFF. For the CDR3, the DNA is TGCAGCGTTGGACAGGGCACCAACACCGGGGAGCTGTTTTTT.

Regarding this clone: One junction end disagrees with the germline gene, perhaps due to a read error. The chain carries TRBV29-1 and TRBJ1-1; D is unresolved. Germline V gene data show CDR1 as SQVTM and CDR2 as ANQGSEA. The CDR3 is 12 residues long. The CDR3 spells CSVALWNSEAFF. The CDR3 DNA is TGCAGCGTTGCCCTCTGGAACAGTGAAGCTTTCTTT.

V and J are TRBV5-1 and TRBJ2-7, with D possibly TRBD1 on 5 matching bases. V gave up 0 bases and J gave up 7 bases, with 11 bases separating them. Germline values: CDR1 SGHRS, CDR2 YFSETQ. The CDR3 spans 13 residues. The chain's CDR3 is CASSLGTPPEQYF. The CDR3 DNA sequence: TGCGCCAGCAGCTTGGGGACACCTCCTGAGCAGTACTTC.

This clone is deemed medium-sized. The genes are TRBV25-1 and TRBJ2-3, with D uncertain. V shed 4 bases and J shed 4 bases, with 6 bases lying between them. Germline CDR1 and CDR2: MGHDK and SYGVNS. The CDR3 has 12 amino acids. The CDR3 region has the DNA TGTGCCAGCAGTGCCGAGTCAGATACGCAGTATTTT. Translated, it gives CASSAESDTQYF.

CDR3 protein: CASSGDKNIGEKLFF. CDR3 DNA: TGTGCCAGCAGCGGGGACAAAAATATCGGGGAAAAACTGTTTTTT. The chain uses TRBV2 and TRBJ1-4, with D possibly TRBD1 on 6 matching bases. Germline CDR1 is SNHLY and CDR2 is FYNNEI. The CDR3 totals 15 residues. V gave up 6 bases and J gave up 8 bases, with 19 bases separating them.

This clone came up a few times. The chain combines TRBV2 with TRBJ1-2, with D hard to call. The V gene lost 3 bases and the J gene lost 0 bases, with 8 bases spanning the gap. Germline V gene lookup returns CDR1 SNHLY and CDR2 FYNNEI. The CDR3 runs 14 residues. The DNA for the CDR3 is TGTGCCAGCAGTGAGGCGGCCACTAACTATGGCTACACCTTC. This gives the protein CASSEAATNYGYTF.

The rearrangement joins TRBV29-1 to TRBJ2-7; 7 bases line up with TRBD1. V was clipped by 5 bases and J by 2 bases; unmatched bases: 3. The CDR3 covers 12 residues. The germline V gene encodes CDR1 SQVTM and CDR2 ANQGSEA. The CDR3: CSVRDRPYEQYF. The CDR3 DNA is TGCAGCGTTAGGGACAGACCCTACGAGCAGTACTTC.

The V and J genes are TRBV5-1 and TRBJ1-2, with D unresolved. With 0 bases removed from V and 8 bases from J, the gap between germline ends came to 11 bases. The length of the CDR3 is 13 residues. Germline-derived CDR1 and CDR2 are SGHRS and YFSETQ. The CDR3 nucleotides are TGCGCCAGCAGCTTGGCGGGATTGGGCGGCTACACCTTC. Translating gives CASSLAGLGGYTF.

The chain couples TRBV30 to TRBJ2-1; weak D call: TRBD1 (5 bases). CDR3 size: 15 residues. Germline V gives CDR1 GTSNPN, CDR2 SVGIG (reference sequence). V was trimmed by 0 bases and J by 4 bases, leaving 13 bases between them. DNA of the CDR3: TGTGCCTGGAGTGTAGGGGTAGGGGCGTACAATGAGCAGTTCTTC. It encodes CAWSVGVGAYNEQFF. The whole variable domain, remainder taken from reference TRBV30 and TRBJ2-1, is SQTIHQWPATLVQPVGSPLSLECTVEGTSNPNLYWYRQAAGRGLQLLFYSVGIGQISSEVPQNLSASRPQDRQFILSSKKLLLSDSGFYLCAWSVGVGAYNEQFFGPGTRLTVL.

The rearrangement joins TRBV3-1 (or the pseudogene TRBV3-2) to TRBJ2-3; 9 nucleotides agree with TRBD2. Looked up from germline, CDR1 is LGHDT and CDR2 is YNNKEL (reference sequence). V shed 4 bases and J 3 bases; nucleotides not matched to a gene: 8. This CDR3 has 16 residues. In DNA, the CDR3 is TGTGCCAGCAGCCCCAATAGCGGGGGTAGAACAGATACGCAGTATTTT. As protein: CASSPNSGGRTDTQYF.

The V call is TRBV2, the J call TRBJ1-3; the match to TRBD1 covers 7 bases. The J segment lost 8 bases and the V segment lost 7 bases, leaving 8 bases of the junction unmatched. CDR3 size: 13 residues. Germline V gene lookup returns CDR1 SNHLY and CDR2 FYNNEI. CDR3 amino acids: CASNRGQGDTIYF. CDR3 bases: TGTGCCAGCAATAGAGGTCAGGGGGACACCATATATTTT.

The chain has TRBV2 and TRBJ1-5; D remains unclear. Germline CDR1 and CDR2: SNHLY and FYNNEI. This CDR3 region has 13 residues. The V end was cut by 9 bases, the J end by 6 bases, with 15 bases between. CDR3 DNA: TGTGCCAGTTCGGTCCAACAGACTCAGCCCCAGCATTTT. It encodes CASSVQQTQPQHF.

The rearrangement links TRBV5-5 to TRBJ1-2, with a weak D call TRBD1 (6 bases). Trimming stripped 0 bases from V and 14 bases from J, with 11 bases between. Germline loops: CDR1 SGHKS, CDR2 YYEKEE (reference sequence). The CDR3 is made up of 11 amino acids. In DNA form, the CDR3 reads TGTGCCAGCAGCTTGGATAACAGGGCGACCTTC. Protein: CASSLDNRATF. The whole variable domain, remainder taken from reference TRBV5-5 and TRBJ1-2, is DAGVTQSPTHLIKTRGQQVTLRCSPISGHKSVSWYQQVLGQGPQFIFQYYEKEERGRGNFPDRFSARQFPNYSSELNVNALLLGDSALYLCASSLDNRATFGSGTRLTVV.

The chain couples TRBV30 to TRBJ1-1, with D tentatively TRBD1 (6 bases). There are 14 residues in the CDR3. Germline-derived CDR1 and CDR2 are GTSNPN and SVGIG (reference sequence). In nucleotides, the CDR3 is TGTGCTTCCTCACAGGGCAGAGTCCTCCCTGAAGCTTTCTTT. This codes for CASSQGRVLPEAFF.

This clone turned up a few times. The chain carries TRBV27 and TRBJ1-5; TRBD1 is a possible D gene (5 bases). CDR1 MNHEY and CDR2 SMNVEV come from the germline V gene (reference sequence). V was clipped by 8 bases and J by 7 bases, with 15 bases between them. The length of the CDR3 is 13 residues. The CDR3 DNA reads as TGTGCCAGCGGCTGGACACCGGAACAGCCCCAGCATTTT. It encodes CASGWTPEQPQHF.

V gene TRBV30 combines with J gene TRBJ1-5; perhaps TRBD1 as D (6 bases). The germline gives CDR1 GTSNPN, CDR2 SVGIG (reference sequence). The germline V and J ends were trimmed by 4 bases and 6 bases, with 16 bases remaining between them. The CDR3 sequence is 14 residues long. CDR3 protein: CAWTAGARGQPQHF. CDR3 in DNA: TGTGCCTGGACTGCAGGGGCCCGGGGTCAGCCCCAGCATTTT.

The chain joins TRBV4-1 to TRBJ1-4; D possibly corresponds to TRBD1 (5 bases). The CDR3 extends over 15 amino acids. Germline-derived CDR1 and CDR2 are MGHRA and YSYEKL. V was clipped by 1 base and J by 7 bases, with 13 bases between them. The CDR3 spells CASSQGAGNIEKLFF. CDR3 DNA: TGCGCCAGCAGCCAAGGGGCAGGGAATATTGAAAAACTGTTTTTT.

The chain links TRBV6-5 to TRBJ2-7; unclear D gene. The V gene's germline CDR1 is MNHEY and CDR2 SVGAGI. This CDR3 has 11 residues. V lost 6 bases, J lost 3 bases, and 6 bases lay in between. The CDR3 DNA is TGTGCCAGCAGCTCCCTCTACGAGCAGTACTTC. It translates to CASSSLYEQYF.